This is a list of T cell receptor beta chains from one sample in a study of response to subunit inactivated influenza vaccine. TCRdb redid the calling of the RT-PCR reads with MiXCR, one entry per CDR3 protein. The sample lists 170,000 or so distinct CDR3 sequences, around a tenth occurring once. The material sequenced was CD8+ T cells sorted from PBMCs, taken 23 months after vaccination. Every receptor here comes from a man between 50 and 75 years old who received an inactivated influenza vaccine. CDR3s include the opening cysteine and the closing phenylalanine or tryptophan. Fields, in order: D gene, J gene, clone size, V gene, CDR3 DNA, CDR3 protein. D genes are given only for firm matches. Not every row has a clone size; where given, it reads once, few, many or a size class.

D gene: NA; J gene: TRBJ2-7; clone size: many; V gene: TRBV6-2/TRBV6-3; CDR3 DNA: TGTGCCAGCAGTTACTCTCCCATCCTCGGCTCCTACGAGCAGTACTTC; CDR3 protein: CASSYSPILGSYEQYF
D gene: TRBD2; J gene: TRBJ2-1; clone size: NA; V gene: TRBV20-1; CDR3 DNA: TGCAGTGCTACGGCGGGAGTCTCCTACAATGAGCAGTTCTTC; CDR3 protein: CSATAGVSYNEQFF
D gene: TRBD1; J gene: TRBJ2-3; clone size: few; V gene: TRBV30; CDR3 DNA: TGTGCCTGGGATCAGGGGGCGAGGGATACGCAGTATTTT; CDR3 protein: CAWDQGARDTQYF
D gene: TRBD2; J gene: TRBJ2-1; clone size: few; V gene: TRBV11-2; CDR3 DNA: TGTGCCAGCAGAGACCCGACTAGCGGGAGTAGTTTGAGGACCTACAATGAGCAGTTCTTC; CDR3 protein: CASRDPTSGSSLRTYNEQFF
D gene: NA; J gene: TRBJ2-4; clone size: many; V gene: TRBV6-4; CDR3 DNA: TGTGCCAGCAGTGGAGGAGGAGGATCCAAAAACATTCAGTACTTC; CDR3 protein: CASSGGGGSKNIQYF
D gene: NA; J gene: TRBJ2-7; clone size: NA; V gene: TRBV7-9; CDR3 DNA: TGTGCCAGCAGCTTATTACTGAGCGCCAATCGGTACGAGCAGTACTTC; CDR3 protein: CASSLLLSANRYEQYF
D gene: NA; J gene: TRBJ2-7; clone size: many; V gene: TRBV4-3; CDR3 DNA: TGCGCCAGCAGCCAATTCCAGGGGTCCTACGAGCAGTACTTC; CDR3 protein: CASSQFQGSYEQYF
D gene: NA; J gene: TRBJ2-7; clone size: many; V gene: TRBV4-1; CDR3 DNA: TGCGCCAGCAGCCAACACAGTGAAAACTCCTACGAGCAGTACTTC; CDR3 protein: CASSQHSENSYEQYF
D gene: NA; J gene: TRBJ2-2; clone size: NA; V gene: TRBV7-6; CDR3 DNA: TGTGCCAGCAGCTCCGCGGCGGGGCTGGCCGGGGAGCTGTTTTTT; CDR3 protein: CASSSAAGLAGELFF
D gene: NA; J gene: TRBJ1-2; clone size: NA; V gene: TRBV20-1; CDR3 DNA: TGCAGTGCTAGAATCTCCATACGCCCCACCTTC; CDR3 protein: CSARISIRPTF
D gene: TRBD1; J gene: TRBJ2-3; clone size: NA; V gene: TRBV14; CDR3 DNA: TGTGCCAGCAGCCAGAGACAGGGGGCAGGAGATACGCAGTATTTT; CDR3 protein: CASSQRQGAGDTQYF
D gene: TRBD2; J gene: TRBJ2-1; clone size: many; V gene: TRBV4-2; CDR3 DNA: TGTGCCAGCAGCCAAGGTCAGGGGCTAGCGGGAAACAATGAGCAGTTCTTC; CDR3 protein: CASSQGQGLAGNNEQFF
D gene: NA; J gene: TRBJ1-2; clone size: many; V gene: TRBV2; CDR3 DNA: TGTGCCAGCAGTGATGGACAGTTCTATGGCTACACCTTC; CDR3 protein: CASSDGQFYGYTF
D gene: NA; J gene: TRBJ2-7; clone size: NA; V gene: TRBV6-2/TRBV6-3; CDR3 DNA: TGTGCCAGCAGCCCCCACGGCGGGCCCATCTACGAGCAGTACTTC; CDR3 protein: CASSPHGGPIYEQYF
D gene: NA; J gene: TRBJ2-7; clone size: NA; V gene: TRBV5-4; CDR3 DNA: TGTGCCAGCAGCTTGTTTGCGGAGGGGGAGCAGTACTTC; CDR3 protein: CASSLFAEGEQYF
D gene: TRBD2; J gene: TRBJ2-3; clone size: NA; V gene: TRBV28; CDR3 DNA: TGTGCCAGCAGTCCTATAGCGGGTTTCACAGATACGCAGTATTTT; CDR3 protein: CASSPIAGFTDTQYF
D gene: TRBD1; J gene: TRBJ2-7; clone size: NA; V gene: TRBV12-3/TRBV12-4; CDR3 DNA: TGTGCCAGCAAAGGGACAGACTACGAGCAGTACTTC; CDR3 protein: CASKGTDYEQYF
D gene: TRBD2; J gene: TRBJ2-4; clone size: NA; V gene: TRBV9; CDR3 DNA: TGTGCCAGCAGCGCAACCGGGACTAGCGGGATCGGCATTCAGTACTTC; CDR3 protein: CASSATGTSGIGIQYF
D gene: NA; J gene: TRBJ2-7; clone size: NA; V gene: TRBV20-1; CDR3 DNA: TGCAGTGCTAGGGGAGGGGGACTGCCTTTCTACGAGCAGTACTTC; CDR3 protein: CSARGGGLPFYEQYF
D gene: NA; J gene: TRBJ2-3; clone size: few; V gene: TRBV4-3; CDR3 DNA: TGCGCCAGCAGCCAAGATTTGCCCAGGACGGGCACAGATACGCAGTATTTT; CDR3 protein: CASSQDLPRTGTDTQYF
D gene: NA; J gene: TRBJ1-5; clone size: many; V gene: TRBV27; CDR3 DNA: TGTGCCAGCAGTCCCACCCTCGGGCGGGCCAATCAGCCCCAGCATTTT; CDR3 protein: CASSPTLGRANQPQHF
D gene: TRBD2; J gene: TRBJ2-7; clone size: NA; V gene: TRBV9; CDR3 DNA: TGTGCCAGCAGCGGGGGGACTAGCCTATACGAGCAGTACTTC; CDR3 protein: CASSGGTSLYEQYF
D gene: NA; J gene: TRBJ1-1; clone size: NA; V gene: TRBV4-2; CDR3 DNA: TGTGCCAGCAGCCAAGCCCTGGCCAGTTCTACAGGGACTAACACTGAAGCTTTCTTT; CDR3 protein: CASSQALASSTGTNTEAFF
D gene: NA; J gene: TRBJ2-1; clone size: few; V gene: TRBV2; CDR3 DNA: TGTGCCAGCAGTGAGGAGTGGGGGACCGGGCCCTACAATGAGCAGTTCTTC; CDR3 protein: CASSEEWGTGPYNEQFF
D gene: NA; J gene: TRBJ2-7; clone size: few; V gene: TRBV11-2; CDR3 DNA: TGTGCCAGCAGCTTGGGAGGGGGAGGGTCCTACGAGCAGTACTTC; CDR3 protein: CASSLGGGGSYEQYF
D gene: TRBD2; J gene: TRBJ2-3; clone size: NA; V gene: TRBV6-5; CDR3 DNA: TGTGCCAGCAGTTATAGGGCGCAGCGGGGGGGCCAAGATACGCAGTATTTT; CDR3 protein: CASSYRAQRGGQDTQYF
D gene: NA; J gene: TRBJ2-7; clone size: few; V gene: TRBV7-9; CDR3 DNA: TGTGCCAGCTCAGGGATTTCCTACGAGCAGTACTTC; CDR3 protein: CASSGISYEQYF
D gene: TRBD2; J gene: TRBJ2-3; clone size: NA; V gene: TRBV11-1; CDR3 DNA: TGTGCCAGCAGCTTATGGCCGGGACTAGCGGGGATCACAGATACGCAGTATTTT; CDR3 protein: CASSLWPGLAGITDTQYF
D gene: TRBD1; J gene: TRBJ1-1; clone size: few; V gene: TRBV4-1; CDR3 DNA: TGCGCCAGCAGCCAAGATAGGGACAGGCGGGGCACTGAAGCTTTCTTT; CDR3 protein: CASSQDRDRRGTEAFF
D gene: NA; J gene: TRBJ2-3; clone size: few; V gene: TRBV13; CDR3 DNA: TGTGCCAGCAGCTTGACCCTAGTCGCCGATACGCAGTATTTT; CDR3 protein: CASSLTLVADTQYF
D gene: NA; J gene: TRBJ2-2; clone size: NA; V gene: TRBV30; CDR3 DNA: TGTGCCTGGAGGGTAGACAGTTCGACCGGGGAGCTGTTTTTT; CDR3 protein: CAWRVDSSTGELFF
D gene: TRBD2; J gene: TRBJ2-7; clone size: NA; V gene: TRBV20-1; CDR3 DNA: TGCAGTGCTAGAAGGTCTAGCGGGAAGCGGACTGTCTACGAGCAGTACTTC; CDR3 protein: CSARRSSGKRTVYEQYF
D gene: NA; J gene: TRBJ2-7; clone size: NA; V gene: TRBV7-9; CDR3 DNA: TGTGCCAGCAGCTTATTTACCGGGGACGAGCAGTACTTC; CDR3 protein: CASSLFTGDEQYF
D gene: NA; J gene: TRBJ2-2; clone size: many; V gene: TRBV4-3; CDR3 DNA: TGCGCCAGCAGCCAATTATACAGGGTTGATCAGACCGGGGAGCTGTTTTTT; CDR3 protein: CASSQLYRVDQTGELFF
D gene: TRBD2; J gene: TRBJ2-7; clone size: many; V gene: TRBV4-1; CDR3 DNA: TGCGCCAGCAGCCCCGTAGCGGGGGGATCCCACTACGAGCAGTACTTC; CDR3 protein: CASSPVAGGSHYEQYF
D gene: NA; J gene: TRBJ1-5; clone size: NA; V gene: TRBV12-3/TRBV12-4; CDR3 DNA: TGTGCCAGCAGGGTCGGGAGGCCCCAGCATTTT; CDR3 protein: CASRVGRPQHF
D gene: TRBD1; J gene: TRBJ1-5; clone size: few; V gene: TRBV28; CDR3 DNA: TGTGCCAGCAGTTTTCCGCCGGGACAGGGAGGCAATCAGCCCCAGCATTTT; CDR3 protein: CASSFPPGQGGNQPQHF
D gene: NA; J gene: TRBJ2-3; clone size: NA; V gene: TRBV15; CDR3 DNA: TGTGCCACCAGCAGAGGGTACCGGCAGTCCTTACAGGATACGCAGTATTTT; CDR3 protein: CATSRGYRQSLQDTQYF
D gene: NA; J gene: TRBJ1-2; clone size: NA; V gene: TRBV5-5; CDR3 DNA: TGTGCCAGCAGCTTGGTATCCGGGTATGGCTACACCTTC; CDR3 protein: CASSLVSGYGYTF
D gene: TRBD2; J gene: TRBJ2-1; clone size: NA; V gene: TRBV13; CDR3 DNA: TGTGCCCTCAGCACCGGGACTAGCGGCCCCCGGACCAATGAGCAGTTCTTC; CDR3 protein: CALSTGTSGPRTNEQFF
D gene: NA; J gene: TRBJ2-7; clone size: NA; V gene: TRBV5-6; CDR3 DNA: TGTGCCAGCAGCTTGATCTACGGGAAATACGAGCAGTACTTC; CDR3 protein: CASSLIYGKYEQYF
D gene: NA; J gene: TRBJ2-3; clone size: NA; V gene: TRBV9; CDR3 DNA: TGTGCCAGCAGCACAGGGACGATAAGCACAGATACGCAGTATTTT; CDR3 protein: CASSTGTISTDTQYF
D gene: TRBD2; J gene: TRBJ2-1; clone size: NA; V gene: TRBV12-3/TRBV12-4; CDR3 DNA: TGTGCCAGCAGTTTTTCGGGGGAGGGCAATGAGCAGTTCTTC; CDR3 protein: CASSFSGEGNEQFF
D gene: NA; J gene: TRBJ2-1; clone size: few; V gene: TRBV6-5; CDR3 DNA: TGTGCCAGCAGTTACTACGTCTACCCGCCCTACAATGAGCAGTTCTTC; CDR3 protein: CASSYYVYPPYNEQFF